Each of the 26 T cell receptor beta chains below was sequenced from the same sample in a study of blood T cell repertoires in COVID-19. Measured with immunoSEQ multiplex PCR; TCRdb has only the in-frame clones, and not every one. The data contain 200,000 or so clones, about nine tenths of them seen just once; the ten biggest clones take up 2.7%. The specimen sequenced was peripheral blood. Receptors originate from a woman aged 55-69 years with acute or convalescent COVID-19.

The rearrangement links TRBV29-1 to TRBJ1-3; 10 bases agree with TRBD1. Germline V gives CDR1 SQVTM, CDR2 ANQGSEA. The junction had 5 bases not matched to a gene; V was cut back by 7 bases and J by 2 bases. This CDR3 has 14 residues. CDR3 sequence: CSAGDRGTGNTIYF. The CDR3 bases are TGCAGCGCAGGGGACAGGGGAACTGGAAACACCATATATTTT.

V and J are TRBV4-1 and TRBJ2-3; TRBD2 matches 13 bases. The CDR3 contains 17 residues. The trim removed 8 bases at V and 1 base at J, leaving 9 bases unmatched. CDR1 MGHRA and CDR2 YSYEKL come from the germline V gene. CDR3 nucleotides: TGCGCCAGCCGAAGGACTAGCGGGAGTGGGGGCACAGATACGCAGTATTTT. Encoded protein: CASRRTSGSGGTDTQYF.

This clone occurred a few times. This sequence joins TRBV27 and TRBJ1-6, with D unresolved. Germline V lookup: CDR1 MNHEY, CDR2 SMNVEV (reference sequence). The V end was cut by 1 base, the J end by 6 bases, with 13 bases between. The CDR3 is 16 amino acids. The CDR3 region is CASSLYLGRSNSPLHF. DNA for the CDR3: TGTGCCAGCAGTTTATATCTGGGGAGGTCTAATTCACCCCTCCACTTT.

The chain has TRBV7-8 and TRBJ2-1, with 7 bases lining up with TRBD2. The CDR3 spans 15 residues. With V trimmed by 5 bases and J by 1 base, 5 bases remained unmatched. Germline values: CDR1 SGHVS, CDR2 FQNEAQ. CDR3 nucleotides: TGTGCCAGCAGCCGAGGGGACTATTCCTACAATGAGCAGTTCTTC. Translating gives CASSRGDYSYNEQFF.

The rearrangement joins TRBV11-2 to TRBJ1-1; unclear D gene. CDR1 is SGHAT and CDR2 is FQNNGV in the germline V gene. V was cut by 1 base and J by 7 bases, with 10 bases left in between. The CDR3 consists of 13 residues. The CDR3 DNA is TGTGCCAGCAGCTTAGGGCGACTCCGTGAAGCTTTCTTT. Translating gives CASSLGRLREAFF.

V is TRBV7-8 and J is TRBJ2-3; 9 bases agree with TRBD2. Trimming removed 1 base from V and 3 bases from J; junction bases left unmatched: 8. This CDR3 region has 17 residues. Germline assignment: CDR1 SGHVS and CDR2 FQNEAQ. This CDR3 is CASSLVGSGRGTDTQYF. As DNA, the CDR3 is TGTGCCAGCAGCTTAGTGGGTAGCGGGAGAGGGACAGATACGCAGTATTTT.

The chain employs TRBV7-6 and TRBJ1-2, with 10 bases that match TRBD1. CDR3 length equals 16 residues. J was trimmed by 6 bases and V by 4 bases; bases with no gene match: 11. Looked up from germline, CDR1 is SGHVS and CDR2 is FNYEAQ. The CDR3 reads CASSSDLRQGANGYTF. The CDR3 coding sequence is TGTGCCAGCAGCTCCGACCTCCGACAGGGGGCGAATGGCTACACCTTC.

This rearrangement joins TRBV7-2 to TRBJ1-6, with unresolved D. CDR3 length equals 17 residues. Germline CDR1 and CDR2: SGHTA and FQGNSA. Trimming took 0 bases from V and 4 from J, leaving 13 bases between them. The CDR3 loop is CASSLALRAGYNSPLHF. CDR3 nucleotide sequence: TGTGCCAGCAGCTTAGCGCTGAGGGCGGGATATAATTCACCCCTCCACTTT.

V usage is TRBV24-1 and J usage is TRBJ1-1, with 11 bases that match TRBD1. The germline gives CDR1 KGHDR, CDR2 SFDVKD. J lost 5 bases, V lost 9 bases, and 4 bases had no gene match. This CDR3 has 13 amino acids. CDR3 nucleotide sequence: TGTGCCACCCGGGGGACAGGGGGGACTGAAGCTTTCTTT. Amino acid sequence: CATRGTGGTEAFF.

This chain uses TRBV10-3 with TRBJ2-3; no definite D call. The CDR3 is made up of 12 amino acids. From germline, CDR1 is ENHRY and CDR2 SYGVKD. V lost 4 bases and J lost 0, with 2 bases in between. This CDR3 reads CAISASTDTQYF. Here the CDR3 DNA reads TGTGCCATCAGTGCTAGCACAGATACGCAGTATTTT.

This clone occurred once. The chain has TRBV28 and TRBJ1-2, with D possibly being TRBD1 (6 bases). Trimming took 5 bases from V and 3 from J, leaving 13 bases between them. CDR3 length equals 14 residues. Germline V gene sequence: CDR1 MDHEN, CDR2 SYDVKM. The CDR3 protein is CASSASRGYYGYTF. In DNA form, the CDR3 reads TGTGCCAGCAGTGCCTCCAGGGGTTACTATGGCTACACCTTC.

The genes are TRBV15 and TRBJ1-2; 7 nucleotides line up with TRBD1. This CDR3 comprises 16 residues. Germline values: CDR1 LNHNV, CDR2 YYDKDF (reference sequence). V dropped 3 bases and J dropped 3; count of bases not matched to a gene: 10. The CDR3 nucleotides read TGTGCCACCAGCAGGGGAGCGAGACAGGGAGACTATGGCTACACCTTC. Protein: CATSRGARQGDYGYTF.

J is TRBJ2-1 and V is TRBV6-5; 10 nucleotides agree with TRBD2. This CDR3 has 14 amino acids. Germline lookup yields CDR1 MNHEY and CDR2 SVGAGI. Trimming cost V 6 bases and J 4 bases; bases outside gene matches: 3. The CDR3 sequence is CASSRTSGYNEQFF. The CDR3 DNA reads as TGTGCCAGCAGCAGGACTAGCGGATACAATGAGCAGTTCTTC.

The CDR3 here is CASSRQVTDTQYF. CDR3 bases: TGTGCCAGCAGCAGACAGGTGACAGATACGCAGTATTTT. The gene calls are TRBV7-2 and TRBJ2-3; possible D gene TRBD1, 6 bases. The V end was cut by 5 bases, the J end by 3 bases, with 9 bases between. CDR3 size: 13 residues. Germline V gene lookup returns CDR1 SGHTA and CDR2 FQGNSA.

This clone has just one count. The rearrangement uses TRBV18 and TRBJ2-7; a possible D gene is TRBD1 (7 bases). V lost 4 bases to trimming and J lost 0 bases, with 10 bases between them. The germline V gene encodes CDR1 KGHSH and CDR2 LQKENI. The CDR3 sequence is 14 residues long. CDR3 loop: CASSRQGGSYEQYF. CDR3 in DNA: TGTGCCAGCTCACGTCAGGGGGGCTCCTACGAGCAGTACTTC.

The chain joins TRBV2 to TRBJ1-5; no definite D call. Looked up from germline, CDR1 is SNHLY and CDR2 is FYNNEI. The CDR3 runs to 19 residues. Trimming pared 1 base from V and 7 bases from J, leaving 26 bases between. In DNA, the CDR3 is TGTGCCAGCAGTGAAGGCTTAGGGAGGGAGGCCAGGTCGAGCCAGCCCCAGCATTTT. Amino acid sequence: CASSEGLGREARSSQPQHF.

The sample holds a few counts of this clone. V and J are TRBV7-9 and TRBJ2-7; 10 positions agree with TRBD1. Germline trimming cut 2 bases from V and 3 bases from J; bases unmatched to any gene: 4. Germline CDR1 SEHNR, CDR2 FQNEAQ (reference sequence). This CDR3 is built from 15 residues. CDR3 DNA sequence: TGTGCCAGCAGCTTACCGACAGGGGGCATCTACGAGCAGTACTTC. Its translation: CASSLPTGGIYEQYF.

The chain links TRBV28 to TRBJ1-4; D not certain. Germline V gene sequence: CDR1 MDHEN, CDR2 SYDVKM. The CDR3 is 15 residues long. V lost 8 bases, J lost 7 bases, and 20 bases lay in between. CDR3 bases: TGTGCCAGCCCCGCTAACCAGGTGGTGGCTGAAAAACTGTTTTTT. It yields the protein CASPANQVVAEKLFF.

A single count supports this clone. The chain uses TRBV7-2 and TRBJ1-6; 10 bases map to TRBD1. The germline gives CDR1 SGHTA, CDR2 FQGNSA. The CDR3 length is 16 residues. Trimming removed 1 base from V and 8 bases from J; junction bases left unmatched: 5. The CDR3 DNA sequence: TGTGCCAGCAGCTTAGTCTTGGGACAGGGGCATTCACCCCTCCACTTT. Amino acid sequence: CASSLVLGQGHSPLHF.

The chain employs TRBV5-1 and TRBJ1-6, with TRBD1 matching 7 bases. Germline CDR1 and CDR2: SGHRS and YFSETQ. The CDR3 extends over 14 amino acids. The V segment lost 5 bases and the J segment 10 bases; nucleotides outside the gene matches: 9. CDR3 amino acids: CASRTGTASSPLHF. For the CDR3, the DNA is TGCGCCAGCAGAACCGGGACAGCTTCATCACCCCTCCACTTT.

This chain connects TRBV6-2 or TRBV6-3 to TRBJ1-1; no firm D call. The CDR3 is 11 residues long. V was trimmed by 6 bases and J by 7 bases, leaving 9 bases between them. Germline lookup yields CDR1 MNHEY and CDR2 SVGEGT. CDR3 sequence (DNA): TGTGCCAGCAGCGAAGGAGGTGAAGCTTTCTTT. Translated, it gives CASSEGGEAFF.

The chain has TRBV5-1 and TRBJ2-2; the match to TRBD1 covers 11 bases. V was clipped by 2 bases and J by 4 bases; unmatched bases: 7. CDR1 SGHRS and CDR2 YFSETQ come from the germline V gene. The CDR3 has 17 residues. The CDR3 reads CASSFNSGTGGTGELFF. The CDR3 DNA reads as TGCGCCAGCAGCTTCAATTCCGGGACAGGGGGCACCGGGGAGCTGTTTTTT. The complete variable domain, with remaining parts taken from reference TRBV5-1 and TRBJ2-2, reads KAGVTQTPRYLIKTRGQQVTLSCSPISGHRSVSWYQQTPGQGLQFLFEYFSETQRNKGNFPGRFSGRQFSNSRSEMNVSTLELGDSALYLCASSFNSGTGGTGELFFGEGSRLTVL.

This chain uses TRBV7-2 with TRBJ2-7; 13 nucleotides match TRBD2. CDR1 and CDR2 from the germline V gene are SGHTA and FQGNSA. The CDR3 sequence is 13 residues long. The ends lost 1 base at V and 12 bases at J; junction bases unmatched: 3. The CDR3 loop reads CASSLGLAGGRYF. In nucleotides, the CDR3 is TGTGCCAGCAGCTTAGGACTAGCGGGAGGTCGGTACTTC.

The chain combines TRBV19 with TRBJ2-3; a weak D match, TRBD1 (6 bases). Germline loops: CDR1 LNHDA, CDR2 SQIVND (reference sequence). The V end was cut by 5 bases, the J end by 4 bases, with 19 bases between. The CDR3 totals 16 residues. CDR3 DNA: TGTGCCAGTAGTTCCGGGCGAGCTGGGGGCGCAGATACGCAGTATTTT. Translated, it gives CASSSGRAGGADTQYF. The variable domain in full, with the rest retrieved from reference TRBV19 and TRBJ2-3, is DGGITQSPKYLFRKEGQNVTLSCEQNLNHDAMYWYRQDPGQGLRLIYYSQIVNDFQKGDIAEGYSVSREKKESFPLTVTSAQKNPTAFYLCASSSGRAGGADTQYFGPGTRLTVL.

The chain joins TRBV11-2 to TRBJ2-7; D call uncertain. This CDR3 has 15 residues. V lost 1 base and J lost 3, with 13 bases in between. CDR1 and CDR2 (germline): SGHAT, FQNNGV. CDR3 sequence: CASSLGTTSGYEQYF. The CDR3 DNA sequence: TGTGCCAGCAGCTTAGGAACTACCTCGGGCTACGAGCAGTACTTC.

In nucleotides, the CDR3 is TGTGCCAGCAGCTTAGCAGGGACAGGCACTGAAGCTTTCTTT. It specifies CASSLAGTGTEAFF. The chain joins TRBV7-9 to TRBJ1-1; 8 positions agree with TRBD1. The trim removed 0 bases at V and 4 bases at J, leaving 1 base unmatched. The CDR3 extends over 14 amino acids. From germline, CDR1 is SEHNR and CDR2 FQNEAQ (reference sequence).